Each of the 16 T cell receptor beta chains below was sequenced from the same sample in a study of T cell changes during pregnancy in multiple sclerosis. Data came from immunoSEQ multiplex PCR; TCRdb stores just in-frame clones and leaves some out. The sample contains about 70,000 clones, approximately 92% of which appear only once. Sequencing was performed on CD8+ T cells from peripheral blood mononuclear cells, taken in the third trimester of pregnancy. The receptors originated from a female donor in good health, enrolled as a control in a pregnancy study.

The J gene is TRBJ2-7, the V gene TRBV7-3; D unclear. The V and J ends lost 1 base and 4 bases respectively, with 5 bases between them. CDR1 SGHTA and CDR2 FQGTGA come from the germline V gene. The CDR3 is made up of 12 amino acids. The CDR3 DNA reads TGTGCCAGCAGCTTAAGAGGTTACGAGCAGTACTTC. Its protein is CASSLRGYEQYF.

The J gene is TRBJ1-1, the V gene TRBV14, with TRBD1 matching over 7 bases. Trimming cost V 7 bases and J 4 bases; bases outside gene matches: 18. CDR1 and CDR2 from the germline V gene are SGHDN and FVKESK. The CDR3 loop spans 17 amino acids. The CDR3 loop reads CASKPRLEGASSTEAFF. Written as DNA, the CDR3 is TGTGCCAGCAAGCCAAGATTGGAGGGGGCCTCGAGCACTGAAGCTTTCTTT.

The V gene is TRBV29-1, the J gene TRBJ1-1; no definite D call. Germline assignment: CDR1 SQVTM and CDR2 ANQGSEA. The V end was cut by 6 bases, the J end by 6 bases, with 14 bases between. This CDR3 spans 12 amino acids. The CDR3 protein is CSVIGSLSEAFF. The CDR3 DNA is TGCAGCGTCATCGGGTCACTGTCTGAAGCTTTCTTT. Drawing the rest from reference TRBV29-1 and TRBJ1-1, the complete variable domain is SAVISQKPSRDICQRGTSLTIQCQVDSQVTMMFWYRQQPGQSLTLIATANQGSEATYESGFVIDKFPISRPNLTFSTLTVSNMSPEDSSIYLCSVIGSLSEAFFGQGTRLTVV.

V and J are TRBV7-9 and TRBJ2-7, with 9 bases that match TRBD1. Germline-derived CDR1 and CDR2 are SEHNR and FQNEAQ (reference sequence). The CDR3 is 15 residues long. Trimming took 1 base from V and 5 from J; bases not matched to a gene: 6. CDR3 DNA sequence: TGTGCCAGCAGCTTAGGGACAGGGGTTCTCGACGAGCAGTACTTC. Its translation is CASSLGTGVLDEQYF.

The chain uses TRBV9 and TRBJ1-2; perhaps TRBD1 as D (5 bases). The V and J ends lost 1 base and 4 bases respectively, with 11 bases between them. The CDR3 extends over 14 amino acids. Per germline, CDR1 SGDLS and CDR2 YYNGEE. This chain's CDR3 is CASSVSKGPYGYTF. Here the CDR3 DNA reads TGTGCCAGCAGCGTATCCAAGGGGCCCTATGGCTACACCTTC.

The chain carries TRBV6-1 and TRBJ2-1; D remains unclear. CDR1 is MNHNS, CDR2 SASEGT, per germline. The CDR3 has 12 amino acids. V dropped 2 bases and J dropped 7 bases, with 6 bases sitting between them. CDR3 loop: CASSELYNEQFF. The CDR3 coding sequence is TGTGCCAGCAGTGAACTCTATAATGAGCAGTTCTTC.

V gene TRBV19 combines with J gene TRBJ2-7; D perhaps matches TRBD1 (6 bases). Per germline, CDR1 LNHDA and CDR2 SQIVND (reference sequence). CDR3 length equals 14 residues. V was cut by 7 bases and J by 1 base, with 14 bases left in between. The chain's CDR3 is CASNLDGTSYEQYF. CDR3 DNA: TGTGCCAGTAACCTAGACGGGACATCCTACGAGCAGTACTTC.

The rearrangement links TRBV19 to TRBJ2-1, with D maybe TRBD1 (6 bases). From germline, CDR1 is LNHDA and CDR2 SQIVND (reference sequence). The CDR3 loop spans 13 amino acids. V was shortened by 8 bases and J by 2 bases, with 10 bases between the two germline ends. CDR3 protein: CASSRDTYNEQFF. In DNA form, the CDR3 reads TGTGCCAGTTCACGGGACACCTACAATGAGCAGTTCTTC.

The V gene is TRBV5-1, the J gene TRBJ2-3, with 16 nucleotides matching TRBD2. The CDR3 length is 17 residues. CDR1 SGHRS and CDR2 YFSETQ come from the germline V gene. The trim removed 0 bases at V and 14 bases at J, leaving 12 bases unmatched. CDR3 sequence: CASSLAGTSGGGPAPYF. In DNA, the CDR3 is TGCGCCAGCAGCTTGGCCGGGACTAGCGGGGGGGGACCGGCTCCGTATTTT.

The V gene is TRBV6-5, the J gene TRBJ1-1, with D perhaps matching TRBD1 (5 bases). Germline V lookup: CDR1 MNHEY, CDR2 SVGAGI. The V end was cut by 5 bases, the J end by 3 bases, with 10 bases between. The CDR3 extends over 13 amino acids. The CDR3 reads CASSHRQHTEAFF. In nucleotides, the CDR3 is TGTGCCAGCAGTCATCGACAGCACACTGAAGCTTTCTTT.

This chain uses TRBV6-6 with TRBJ1-1; 8 bases are a match to TRBD1. Unmatched junction bases numbered 2, after V lost 2 bases and J lost 0 bases. This CDR3 has 15 amino acids. The germline CDR1 and CDR2 sequences are MNHNY and SVGAGI (reference sequence). The CDR3 nucleotides are TGTGCCAGCAGTTACCGGACAGGGATGAACACTGAAGCTTTCTTT. This sequence encodes CASSYRTGMNTEAFF.

The V gene is TRBV11-2, the J gene TRBJ2-3; D is possibly TRBD2 (7 bases). With 3 bases removed from V and 1 base from J, the gap between germline ends came to 11 bases. The CDR3 covers 15 residues. Germline CDR1 is SGHAT and CDR2 is FQNNGV. The CDR3: CASSLGGGRTDTQYF. In DNA form, the CDR3 reads TGTGCCAGCAGCTTGGGGGGGGGCCGCACAGATACGCAGTATTTT.

The V gene is TRBV7-8, the J gene TRBJ1-5; D perhaps matches TRBD1 (5 bases). Trimming took 4 bases from V and 0 from J, leaving 10 bases between them. In germline, CDR1 is SGHVS, CDR2 FQNEAQ. The CDR3 runs to 15 residues. CDR3 bases: TGTGCCAGCAGCTCCCAAGACAGTAGCAATCAGCCCCAGCATTTT. Amino acid sequence: CASSSQDSSNQPQHF.

The chain couples TRBV7-8 to TRBJ2-5; 7 bases align to TRBD2. CDR3 size: 15 residues. The ends lost 6 bases at V and 1 base at J; junction bases unmatched: 8. Germline values: CDR1 SGHVS, CDR2 FQNEAQ. The CDR3 nucleotides are TGTGCCAGCAGGAAAGGGACGGGGGGCCAAGAGACCCAGTACTTC. This sequence encodes CASRKGTGGQETQYF.

V and J are TRBV4-3 and TRBJ1-1; D call uncertain. Trimming took off 6 bases at V and 1 base at J, with 15 bases between the two ends. Germline V gene sequence: CDR1 LGHNA, CDR2 YSLEER. The CDR3 has 15 amino acids. The CDR3 spells CASSPSPRGNTEAFF. CDR3 nucleotides: TGCGCCAGCAGTCCATCGCCTCGGGGGAACACTGAAGCTTTCTTT.

The chain uses TRBV15 and TRBJ2-5; D gene uncertain. Trimming removed 5 bases from V and 1 base from J, with 14 bases in between. CDR3 length: 15 amino acids. Germline CDR1 LNHNV, CDR2 YYDKDF (reference sequence). This chain's CDR3 is CATSGAVFRQETQYF. CDR3 DNA sequence: TGTGCCACCAGCGGAGCAGTATTCCGCCAAGAGACCCAGTACTTC.